The clone carrying this T cell receptor beta chain was seen a single time. Per the original data handling: The assay estimated nucleated cells by amplifying reference gene primers. Generated by immunoSEQ multiplex PCR, the TCRdb table keeps only in-frame clones and is missing some. For V, J and clone size, that table is used; D and trimming come from the DNA. Of 250,000 or so clones listed, about 83% are singletons. This record comes from a study of blood T cell repertoires in COVID-19. Study-wide background: Specimens from acute and convalescent COVID-19 originated in the United States, Italy and Spain. In each case, the material was cDNA or gDNA derived from T cells, B-cell-depleted T cells, or PBMCs.

V was pared by 5 bases and J by 8 bases, with 19 bases between. CDR3 length: 14 amino acids. Looked up from germline, CDR1 is SGHNT and CDR2 is YYREEE (reference sequence). This TCR came from a woman aged 45-59 years who had recovered from COVID-19. Sequencing input: PBMCs or T cells enriched from blood (not recorded which). The rearrangement uses TRBV5-4 and TRBJ1-2, with D tentatively TRBD1 (5 bases). CDR3 sequence: CASRAGQGRRGYTF. The CDR3 nucleotides read TGTGCCAGCAGAGCGGGCCAGGGCCGTCGCGGCTACACCTTC.